The present TCR beta chain was sequenced within a study of technical replicates of blood from a few donors. Clones were sequenced by immunoSEQ multiplex PCR, and TCRdb holds only the in-frame ones, with some missing. Here the sample spans approximately 70,000 clones, almost 98% being singletons. This clone came up once. Sequencing was performed on T cells isolated from PBMCs. This sequence originates from a human donor in good health.

The CDR3 sequence: CASSSTVYEQYF. CDR3 nucleotide sequence: TGTGCCAGCAGTTCGACAGTCTACGAGCAGTACTTC. J is TRBJ2-7 and V is TRBV28, with a tentative D call TRBD1 (5 bases). Germline V gene sequence: CDR1 MDHEN, CDR2 SYDVKM. CDR3 length: 12 residues. The germline V and J ends were trimmed by 4 bases and 3 bases, with 7 bases remaining between them. The variable domain in full, with the rest retrieved from reference TRBV28 and TRBJ2-7, is DVKVTQSSRYLVKRTGEKVFLECVQDMDHENMFWYRQDPGLGLRLIYFSYDVKMKEKGDIPEGYSVSREKKERFSLILESASTNQTSMYLCASSSTVYEQYFGPGTRLTVT.